These 23 T cell receptor beta chains share one sample of origin, sequenced in a study of blood T cells in healthy people across ages. A second PCR, run for roughly 7 to 11 cycles, used a sample-barcoded 5' primer plus a J-beta primer mix. One entry per CDR3 protein results from TCRdb running MiXCR on the 5' RACE reads. The sample includes 1.5 million to 2 million distinct CDR3 sequences, roughly 52% of them seen just once. The specimen was blood. Every receptor here comes from a woman aged 40 to 50 in good health.

This clonotype was counted between two and nine times. This chain joins TRBV7-9 and TRBJ2-3; 10 positions match TRBD1. This CDR3 comprises 15 residues. J was trimmed by 7 bases and V by 4 bases; bases with no gene match: 8. Germline V gene lookup returns CDR1 SEHNR and CDR2 FQNEAQ (reference sequence). The CDR3 bases are TGTGCCAGCAGCTCCCCCGGGACAGGGGTGAATACGCAGTATTTT. This sequence encodes CASSSPGTGVNTQYF.

The chain is built from TRBV5-1 and TRBJ2-4; 9 bases line up with TRBD1. Judging by the DNA end, TRBJ2-7 fits better; the J call may be wrong. The CDR3 length is 15 residues. Germline V gene lookup returns CDR1 SGHRS and CDR2 YFSETQ. This chain's CDR3 is CASSLEIGQGNEQYF. The CDR3, as DNA: TGCGCCAGCAGCTTGGAAATCGGACAGGGGAACGAGCAGTACTTC.

The chain combines TRBV4-2 with TRBJ1-2; D possibly corresponds to TRBD1 (5 bases). V was pared by 0 bases and J by 0 bases, with 14 bases between. Germline V gene sequence: CDR1 LGHNA, CDR2 YNFKEQ. The CDR3 has 17 amino acids. CDR3 loop: CASSQDSQAGANYGYTF. Written as DNA, the CDR3 is TGTGCCAGCAGCCAAGATTCACAGGCGGGAGCTAACTATGGCTACACCTTC.

V is TRBV7-2 and J is TRBJ1-4, with D possibly being TRBD1 (5 bases). V dropped 5 bases and J dropped 11 bases, with 15 bases sitting between them. There are 13 residues in the CDR3. Germline-derived CDR1 and CDR2 are SGHTA and FQGNSA. Here the CDR3 DNA reads TGTGCCAGCAGCAGATCGGGGGTCGCGAAACTGTTTTTT. As protein: CASSRSGVAKLFF.

A few counts support this clonotype. V and J are TRBV7-9 and TRBJ2-5, with 8 bases identical to TRBD2. There are 15 residues in the CDR3. CDR1 and CDR2 from the germline V gene are SEHNR and FQNEAQ (reference sequence). J gave up 2 bases and V 3 bases, and 5 bases lay outside the gene matches. Here the CDR3 reads CASSFVAGLQETQYF. The CDR3 DNA reads as TGTGCCAGCAGCTTTGTAGCGGGGTTACAAGAGACCCAGTACTTC.

The gene calls are TRBV6-1 and TRBJ2-3; 7 positions agree with TRBD1. Germline CDR1 MNHNS, CDR2 SASEGT. Trimming took 7 bases from V and 1 from J; bases not matched to a gene: 5. The CDR3 has 14 residues. CDR3 loop: CASIKTGGTDTQYF. The DNA of the CDR3 is TGTGCCAGCATTAAAACAGGGGGCACAGATACGCAGTATTTT.

This clonotype has ten or more counts. The chain joins TRBV15 to TRBJ2-5; D uncertain. The CDR3 is 12 residues long. The germline V and J ends were trimmed by 1 base and 7 bases, with 7 bases remaining between them. Germline CDR1 and CDR2: LNHNV and YYDKDF (reference sequence). CDR3 sequence: CATSRALGTQYF. CDR3 DNA sequence: TGTGCCACCAGCAGAGCCCTGGGGACCCAGTACTTC. Full variable domain (rest looked up from reference TRBV15 and TRBJ2-5): DAMVIQNPRYQVTQFGKPVTLSCSQTLNHNVMYWYQQKSSQAPKLLFHYYDKDFNNEADTPDNFQSRRPNTSFCFLDIRSPGLGDTAMYLCATSRALGTQYFGPGTRLLVL.

The V call is TRBV20-1, the J call TRBJ1-6, with 10 positions matching TRBD1. Germline V gene data show CDR1 as DFQATT and CDR2 as SNEGSKA (reference sequence). V trimming: 8 bases; J trimming: 5 bases; junction bases outside the gene matches: 6. The CDR3 sequence is 14 residues long. Here the CDR3 DNA reads TGCAGTCTTGACAGGGGGCTTGATAATTCACCCCTCCACTTT. This encodes CSLDRGLDNSPLHF.

The genes are TRBV4-2 and TRBJ1-2, with D unclear. There are 16 residues in the CDR3. V lost 0 bases and J lost 4, with 15 bases in between. CDR1 is LGHNA and CDR2 is YNFKEQ in the germline V gene. The CDR3 protein is CASSQEVGDNSYGYTF. CDR3 DNA: TGTGCCAGCAGCCAAGAAGTAGGAGACAATAGCTATGGCTACACCTTC.

This clonotype was recorded a few times. The rearrangement links TRBV6-5 to TRBJ1-4; no firm D call. The CDR3 has 15 residues. V lost 5 bases and J lost 7, with 17 bases in between. Germline V gene data show CDR1 as MNHEY and CDR2 as SVGAGI. CDR3 loop: CASSLQTGGGEKLFF. The DNA for the CDR3 is TGTGCCAGCAGTCTCCAGACGGGAGGAGGTGAAAAACTGTTTTTT.

The sample holds a few counts of this clonotype. V and J are TRBV28 and TRBJ2-1, with TRBD1 identical over 9 bases. Unmatched junction bases numbered 10, after V lost 6 bases and J lost 4 bases. Germline lookup yields CDR1 MDHEN and CDR2 SYDVKM. This CDR3 has 16 amino acids. CDR3 protein: CASSSTGTGYYNEQFF. The CDR3 DNA is TGTGCCAGCAGCAGCACCGGGACAGGGTATTACAATGAGCAGTTCTTC. The variable domain in full, completed from reference TRBV28 and TRBJ2-1, reads DVKVTQSSRYLVKRTGEKVFLECVQDMDHENMFWYRQDPGLGLRLIYFSYDVKMKEKGDIPEGYSVSREKKERFSLILESASTNQTSMYLCASSSTGTGYYNEQFFGPGTRLTVL.

This clonotype was counted between two and nine times. The chain recombines TRBV20-1 with TRBJ2-5; D is possibly TRBD1 (5 bases). This CDR3 is 14 amino acids long. Germline V gene sequence: CDR1 DFQATT, CDR2 SNEGSKA (reference sequence). V gave up 0 bases and J gave up 5 bases, with 13 bases separating them. CDR3 sequence reads: CSAREAGLGETQYF. DNA of the CDR3: TGCAGTGCTAGAGAGGCAGGGTTGGGGGAGACCCAGTACTTC.

This clonotype was seen a handful of times. The V gene is TRBV29-1, the J gene TRBJ2-5; D might be TRBD2 (7 bases). The CDR3 totals 14 residues. CDR1 and CDR2 (germline): SQVTM, ANQGSEA. Trimming pared 2 bases from V and 1 base from J, leaving 11 bases between. CDR3 loop: CSVETGGPQETQYF. DNA for the CDR3: TGCAGCGTTGAAACCGGGGGGCCCCAAGAGACCCAGTACTTC.

The CDR3 region is CSARDGTSLQETQYF. The CDR3, as DNA: TGCAGTGCTAGAGACGGGACTAGCCTCCAAGAGACCCAGTACTTC. The V gene is TRBV20-1, the J gene TRBJ2-5; 9 bases fit TRBD2. This CDR3 spans 15 amino acids. V lost 0 bases to trimming and J lost 1 base; unmatched junction nucleotides: 3. Germline-derived CDR1 and CDR2 are DFQATT and SNEGSKA (reference sequence).

The chain joins TRBV9 to TRBJ1-2; tentatively, D is TRBD1 (6 bases). Germline V gene data show CDR1 as SGDLS and CDR2 as YYNGEE. The CDR3 is 13 amino acids. Trimming removed 4 bases from V and 7 bases from J, with 14 bases in between. CDR3 sequence: CASSSQGIGGYTF. Written as DNA, the CDR3 is TGTGCCAGCAGCTCACAGGGAATTGGTGGCTACACCTTC.

The rearrangement uses TRBV7-9 and TRBJ2-3; D remains ambiguous. The germline V and J ends were trimmed by 7 bases and 1 base, with 9 bases remaining between them. Germline loops: CDR1 SEHNR, CDR2 FQNEAQ (reference sequence). This CDR3 is 13 amino acids long. CDR3 bases: TGTGCCAGCATAGAGGCCGGCACAGATACGCAGTATTTT. It is translated as CASIEAGTDTQYF.

This clonotype was seen a handful of times. The chain employs TRBV5-5 and TRBJ2-1; 9 bases align to TRBD2. CDR3 length equals 17 residues. The trim removed 1 base at V and 7 bases at J, leaving 12 bases unmatched. Germline loops: CDR1 SGHKS, CDR2 YYEKEE (reference sequence). This chain's CDR3 is CASSLLRGTSYRNEQFF. The CDR3, as DNA: TGTGCCAGCAGCTTGTTAAGAGGGACTAGCTATAGAAATGAGCAGTTCTTC.

The chain has TRBV6-6 and TRBJ2-2, with no clear D. This CDR3 is 13 amino acids long. Germline CDR1 MNHNY, CDR2 SVGAGI (reference sequence). Trimming stripped 2 bases from V and 6 bases from J, with 7 bases between. The CDR3 is CASSYIEAGELFF. In DNA, the CDR3 is TGTGCCAGCAGTTACATTGAGGCCGGGGAGCTGTTTTTT.

Concerning this clonotype itself: One end of the junction varies from germline; a read error may be responsible. V is TRBV7-2 and J is TRBJ2-3; perhaps TRBD2 as D (5 bases). CDR3 size: 16 residues. CDR1 is SGHTA, CDR2 FQGNSA, per germline. This CDR3 reads CAGSLEGTSNTDTQYF. CDR3 coding DNA: TGTGCCGGCAGCTTAGAGGGTACCTCAAACACAGATACGCAGTATTTT.

The genes are TRBV5-1 and TRBJ2-5; the D is unclear. Per the germline V gene, CDR1 is SGHRS and CDR2 is YFSETQ. Trimming stripped 0 bases from V and 3 bases from J, with 9 bases between. This CDR3 comprises 14 residues. CDR3 residues: CASSLEVRKETQYF. For the CDR3, the DNA is TGCGCCAGCAGCTTGGAAGTCAGGAAAGAGACCCAGTACTTC.

The chain couples TRBV20-1 to TRBJ2-1; 7 bases align to TRBD2. Trimming took 6 bases from V and 3 from J; bases not matched to a gene: 17. This CDR3 contains 17 residues. Germline values: CDR1 DFQATT, CDR2 SNEGSKA (reference sequence). CDR3 nucleotides: TGCAGTGCCAACTTACCGAGACTAGCTATCTACTACAATGAGCAGTTCTTC. This translates into CSANLPRLAIYYNEQFF.

The chain couples TRBV10-3 to TRBJ2-7; D is possibly TRBD2 (6 bases). Germline loops: CDR1 ENHRY, CDR2 SYGVKD. The CDR3 has 14 amino acids. V gave up 0 bases and J gave up 3 bases, with 9 bases separating them. The CDR3 sequence: CAISESGGNYEQYF. For the CDR3, the DNA is TGTGCCATCAGTGAGTCCGGGGGAAACTACGAGCAGTACTTC.

This rearrangement joins TRBV7-2 to TRBJ2-1; 7 bases agree with TRBD2. The CDR3 sequence is 15 residues long. Per the germline V gene, CDR1 is SGHTA and CDR2 is FQGNSA. The junction had 8 bases not matched to a gene; V was cut back by 1 base and J by 8 bases. CDR3 loop: CASSLDGLVEDEQFF. CDR3 bases: TGTGCCAGCAGCTTAGACGGACTAGTTGAGGATGAGCAGTTCTTC.